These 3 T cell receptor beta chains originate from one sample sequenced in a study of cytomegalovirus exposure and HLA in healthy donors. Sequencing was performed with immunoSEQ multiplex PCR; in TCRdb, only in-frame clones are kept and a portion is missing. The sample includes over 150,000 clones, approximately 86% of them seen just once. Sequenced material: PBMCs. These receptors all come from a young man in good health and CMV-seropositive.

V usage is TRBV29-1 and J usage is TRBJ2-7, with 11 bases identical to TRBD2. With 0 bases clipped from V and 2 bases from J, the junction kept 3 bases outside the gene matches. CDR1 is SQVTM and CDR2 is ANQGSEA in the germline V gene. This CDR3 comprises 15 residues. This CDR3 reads CSVEELAGVTYEQYF. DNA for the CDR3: TGCAGCGTTGAAGAACTAGCGGGAGTTACCTACGAGCAGTACTTC.

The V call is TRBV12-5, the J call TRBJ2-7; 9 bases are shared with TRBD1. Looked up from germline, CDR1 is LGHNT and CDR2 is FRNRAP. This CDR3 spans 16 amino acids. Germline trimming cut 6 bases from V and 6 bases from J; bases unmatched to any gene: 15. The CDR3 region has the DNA TGTGCTAGTGGCCTTACCGGGACAGGGAGCTTCGGCGAGCAGTACTTC. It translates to CASGLTGTGSFGEQYF. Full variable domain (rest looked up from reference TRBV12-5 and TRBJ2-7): DARVTQTPRHKVTEMGQEVTMRCQPILGHNTVFWYRQTMMQGLELLAYFRNRAPLDDSGMPKDRFSAEMPDATLATLKIQPSEPRDSAVYFCASGLTGTGSFGEQYFGPGTRLTVT.

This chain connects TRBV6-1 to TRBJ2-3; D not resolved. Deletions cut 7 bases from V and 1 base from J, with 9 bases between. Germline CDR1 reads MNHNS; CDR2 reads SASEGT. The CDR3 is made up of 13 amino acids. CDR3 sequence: CASNRQGTDTQYF. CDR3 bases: TGTGCCAGCAATCGGCAGGGCACAGATACGCAGTATTTT.